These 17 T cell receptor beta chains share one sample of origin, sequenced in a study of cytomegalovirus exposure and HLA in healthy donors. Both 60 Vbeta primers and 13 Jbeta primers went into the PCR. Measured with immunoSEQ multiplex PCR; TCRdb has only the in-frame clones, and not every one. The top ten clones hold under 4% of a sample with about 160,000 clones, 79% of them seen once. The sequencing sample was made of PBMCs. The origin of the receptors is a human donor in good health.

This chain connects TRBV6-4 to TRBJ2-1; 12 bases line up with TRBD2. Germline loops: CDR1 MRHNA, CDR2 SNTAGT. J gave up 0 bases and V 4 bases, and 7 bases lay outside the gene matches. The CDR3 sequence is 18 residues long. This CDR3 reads CASSVSTGLAGSYNEQFF. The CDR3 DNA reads TGTGCCAGCAGTGTCTCTACGGGACTAGCGGGCTCCTACAATGAGCAGTTCTTC.

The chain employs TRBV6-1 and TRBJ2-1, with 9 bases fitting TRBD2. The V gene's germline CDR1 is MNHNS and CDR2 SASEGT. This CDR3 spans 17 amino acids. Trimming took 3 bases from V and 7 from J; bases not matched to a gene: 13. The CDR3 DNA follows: TGTGCCAGCAGTGACCCTCTAGTTGCGGGGGGGCGGAATGAGCAGTTCTTC. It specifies CASSDPLVAGGRNEQFF.

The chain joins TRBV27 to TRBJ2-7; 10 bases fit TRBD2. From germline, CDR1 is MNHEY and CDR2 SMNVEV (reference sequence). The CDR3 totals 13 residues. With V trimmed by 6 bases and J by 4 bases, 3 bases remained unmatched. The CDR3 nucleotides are TGTGCCAGCAGGTCTAGCGGGAGATACGAGCAGTACTTC. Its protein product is CASRSSGRYEQYF.

The CDR3 bases are TGTGCCATCAGAAGAGACAGGGAAGATAATTCACCCCTCCACTTT. Translated: CAIRRDREDNSPLHF. This chain connects TRBV10-3 to TRBJ1-6; 7 bases agree with TRBD1. CDR3 length: 15 residues. Germline V gene data show CDR1 as ENHRY and CDR2 as SYGVKD. J gave up 5 bases and V 6 bases, and 7 bases lay outside the gene matches.

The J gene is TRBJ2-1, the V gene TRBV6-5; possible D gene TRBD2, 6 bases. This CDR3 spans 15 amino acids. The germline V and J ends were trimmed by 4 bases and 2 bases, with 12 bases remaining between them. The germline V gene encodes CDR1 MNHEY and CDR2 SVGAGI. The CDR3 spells CASSSGGVTYNEQFF. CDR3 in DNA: TGTGCCAGCAGTTCCGGCGGGGTCACCTACAATGAGCAGTTCTTC.

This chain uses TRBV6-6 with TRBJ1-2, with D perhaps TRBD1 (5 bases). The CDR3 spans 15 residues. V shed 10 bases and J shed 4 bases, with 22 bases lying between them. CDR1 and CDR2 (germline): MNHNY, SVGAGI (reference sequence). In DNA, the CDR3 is TGTGCCACCGGGACTTTAGCCACCACGCGCTATGGCTACACCTTC. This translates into CATGTLATTRYGYTF.

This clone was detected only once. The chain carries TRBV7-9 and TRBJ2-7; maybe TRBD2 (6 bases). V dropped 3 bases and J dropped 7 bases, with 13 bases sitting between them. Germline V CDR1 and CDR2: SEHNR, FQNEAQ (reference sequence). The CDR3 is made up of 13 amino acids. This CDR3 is CASSFPLAREQYF. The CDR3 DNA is TGTGCCAGCAGCTTTCCGCTAGCGCGGGAGCAGTACTTC.

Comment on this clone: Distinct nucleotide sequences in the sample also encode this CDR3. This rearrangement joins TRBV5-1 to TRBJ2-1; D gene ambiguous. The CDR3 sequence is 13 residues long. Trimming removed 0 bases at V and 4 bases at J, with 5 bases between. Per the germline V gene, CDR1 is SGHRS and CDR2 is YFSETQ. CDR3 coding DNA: TGCGCCAGCAGCTTGGACAGTTACAATGAGCAGTTCTTC. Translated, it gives CASSLDSYNEQFF.

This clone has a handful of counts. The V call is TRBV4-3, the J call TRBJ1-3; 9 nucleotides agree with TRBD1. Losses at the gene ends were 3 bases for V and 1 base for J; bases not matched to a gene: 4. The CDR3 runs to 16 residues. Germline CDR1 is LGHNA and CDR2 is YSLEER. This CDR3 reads CASSHGQGWSGNTIYF. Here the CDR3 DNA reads TGCGCCAGCAGCCATGGACAGGGGTGGTCTGGAAACACCATATATTTT.

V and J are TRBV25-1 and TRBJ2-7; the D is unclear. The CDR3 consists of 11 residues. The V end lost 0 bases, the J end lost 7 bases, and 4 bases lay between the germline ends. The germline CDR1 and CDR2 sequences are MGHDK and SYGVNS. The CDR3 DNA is TGTGCCAGCAGTGAATACGGGGAGCAGTACTTC. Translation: CASSEYGEQYF.

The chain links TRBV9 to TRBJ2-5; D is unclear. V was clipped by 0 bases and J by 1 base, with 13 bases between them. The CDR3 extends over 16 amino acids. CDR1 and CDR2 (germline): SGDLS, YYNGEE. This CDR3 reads CASSVAPGPAQETQYF. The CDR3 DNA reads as TGTGCCAGCAGCGTAGCCCCAGGTCCCGCCCAAGAGACCCAGTACTTC.

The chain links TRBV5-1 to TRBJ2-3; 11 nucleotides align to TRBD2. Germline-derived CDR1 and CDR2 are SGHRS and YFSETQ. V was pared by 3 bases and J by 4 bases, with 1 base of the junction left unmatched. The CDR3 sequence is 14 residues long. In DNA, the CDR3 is TGCGCCAGCAGCTCGGGACTAGCGGCAGATACGCAGTATTTT. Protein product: CASSSGLAADTQYF.

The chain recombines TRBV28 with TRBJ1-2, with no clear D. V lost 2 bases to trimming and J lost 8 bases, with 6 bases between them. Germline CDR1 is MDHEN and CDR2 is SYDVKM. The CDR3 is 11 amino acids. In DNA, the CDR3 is TGTGCCAGCAGTTTAGGACTCGGCTACACCTTC. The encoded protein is CASSLGLGYTF.

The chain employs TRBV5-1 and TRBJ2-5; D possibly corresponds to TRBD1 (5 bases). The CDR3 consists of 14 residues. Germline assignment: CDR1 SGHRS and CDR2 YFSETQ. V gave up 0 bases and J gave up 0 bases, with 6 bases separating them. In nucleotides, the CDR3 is TGCGCCAGCAGCTTGGGCAGGGACCAAGAGACCCAGTACTTC. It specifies CASSLGRDQETQYF. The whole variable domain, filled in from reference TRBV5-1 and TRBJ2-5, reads KAGVTQTPRYLIKTRGQQVTLSCSPISGHRSVSWYQQTPGQGLQFLFEYFSETQRNKGNFPGRFSGRQFSNSRSEMNVSTLELGDSALYLCASSLGRDQETQYFGPGTRLLVL.

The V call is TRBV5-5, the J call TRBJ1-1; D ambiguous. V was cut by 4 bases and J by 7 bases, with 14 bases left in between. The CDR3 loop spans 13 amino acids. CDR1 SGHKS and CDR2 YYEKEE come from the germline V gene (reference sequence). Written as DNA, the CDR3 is TGTGCCAGCAGCAAGCGGGCTATGGATGAAGCTTTCTTT. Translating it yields CASSKRAMDEAFF. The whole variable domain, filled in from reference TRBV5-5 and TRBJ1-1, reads DAGVTQSPTHLIKTRGQQVTLRCSPISGHKSVSWYQQVLGQGPQFIFQYYEKEERGRGNFPDRFSARQFPNYSSELNVNALLLGDSALYLCASSKRAMDEAFFGQGTRLTVV.

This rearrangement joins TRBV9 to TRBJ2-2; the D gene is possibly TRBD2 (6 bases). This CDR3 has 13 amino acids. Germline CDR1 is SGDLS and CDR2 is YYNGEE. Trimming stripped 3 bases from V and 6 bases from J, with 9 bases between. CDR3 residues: CASSERLAGELFF. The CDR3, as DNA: TGTGCCAGCAGCGAAAGACTAGCCGGGGAGCTGTTTTTT.

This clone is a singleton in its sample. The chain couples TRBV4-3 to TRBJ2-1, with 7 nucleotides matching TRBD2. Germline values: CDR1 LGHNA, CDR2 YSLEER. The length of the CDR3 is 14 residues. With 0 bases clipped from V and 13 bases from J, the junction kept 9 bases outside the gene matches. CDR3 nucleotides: TGCGCCAGCAGCCAAGATCCTAGAGCGGGAATACAGTTCTTC. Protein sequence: CASSQDPRAGIQFF.